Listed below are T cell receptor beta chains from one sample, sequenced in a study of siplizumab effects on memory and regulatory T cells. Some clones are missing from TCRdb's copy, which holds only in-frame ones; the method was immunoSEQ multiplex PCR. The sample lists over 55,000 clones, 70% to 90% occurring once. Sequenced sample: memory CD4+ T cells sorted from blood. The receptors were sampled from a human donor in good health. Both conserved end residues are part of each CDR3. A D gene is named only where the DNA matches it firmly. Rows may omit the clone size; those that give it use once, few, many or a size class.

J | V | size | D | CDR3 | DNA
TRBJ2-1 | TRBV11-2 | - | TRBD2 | CASSSTGTSRYNEQFF | TGTGCCAGCAGCTCGACCGGGACTAGCAGGTACAATGAGCAGTTCTTC
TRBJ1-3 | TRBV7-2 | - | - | CASSRTQRNTIYF | TGTGCCAGCAGTAGGACCCAGAGAAACACCATATATTTT
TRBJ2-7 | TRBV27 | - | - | CASRDKLHSYEQYF | TGTGCCAGCCGGGACAAATTACACTCCTACGAGCAGTACTTC
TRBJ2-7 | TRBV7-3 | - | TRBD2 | CASSLSGGYEQYF | TGTGCCAGCAGCTTGTCGGGAGGCTACGAGCAGTACTTC
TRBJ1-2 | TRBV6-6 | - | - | CASSFPPGMDSGYTF | TGTGCCAGCAGTTTCCCCCCCGGGATGGACTCTGGCTACACCTTC
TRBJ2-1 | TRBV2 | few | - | CASGKREYYEQFF | TGTGCCAGCGGGAAACGGGAGTATTATGAGCAGTTCTTC
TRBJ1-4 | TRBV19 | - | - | CASSMTRSTDPRPFF | TGTGCCAGTAGTATGACACGATCCACCGATCCCCGACCGTTTTTT
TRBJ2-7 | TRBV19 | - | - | CASSSRQTYEQYF | TGTGCCAGTAGTTCTCGACAGACCTACGAGCAGTACTTC
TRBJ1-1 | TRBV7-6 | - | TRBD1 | CASSPRQGRTEAFF | TGTGCCAGCAGCCCCCGACAGGGGAGGACTGAAGCTTTCTTT
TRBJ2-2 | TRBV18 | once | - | CASSNLGNTGELFF | TGTGCCAGCTCTAACCTCGGGAACACCGGGGAGCTGTTTTTT
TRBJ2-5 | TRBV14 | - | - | CASSQIGARETQYF | TGTGCCAGCAGCCAAATAGGGGCGCGGGAGACCCAGTACTTC
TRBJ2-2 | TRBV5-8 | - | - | CASSLGTGPANTGELFF | TGTGCCAGCAGCTTGGGGACGGGCCCCGCGAACACCGGGGAGCTGTTTTTT
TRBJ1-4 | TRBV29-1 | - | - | CSVEAPQAGKLFF | TGCAGCGTTGAAGCACCCCAGGCTGGAAAACTGTTTTTT
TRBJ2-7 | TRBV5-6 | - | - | CASSLWQTYEQYF | TGTGCCAGCAGCTTGTGGCAGACCTACGAGCAGTACTTC
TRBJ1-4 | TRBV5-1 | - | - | CASSLYQGSIGSEKLFF | TGCGCCAGCAGCTTGTATCAGGGGTCAATAGGGTCTGAAAAACTGTTTTTT
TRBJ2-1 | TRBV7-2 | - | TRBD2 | CASSSFEGSGDEQFF | TGTGCCAGCAGCTCCTTCGAGGGTAGCGGGGATGAGCAGTTCTTC
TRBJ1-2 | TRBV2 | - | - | CASRSDSKGYGYTF | TGTGCCAGCAGGTCAGACAGCAAAGGCTATGGCTACACCTTC
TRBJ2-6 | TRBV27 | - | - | CASSFEVTGANVLTF | TGTGCCAGCAGTTTTGAGGTAACTGGGGCCAACGTCCTGACTTTC
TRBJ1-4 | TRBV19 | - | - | CASRGDGGTRNEKLFF | TGTGCCAGTAGGGGGGACGGCGGAACAAGGAATGAAAAACTGTTTTTT
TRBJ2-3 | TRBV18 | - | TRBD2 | CASSSAASGMIDTQYF | TGTGCCAGCTCAAGCGCGGCTAGCGGGATGATAGATACGCAGTATTTT
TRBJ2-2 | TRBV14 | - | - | CASSQRTGELFF | TGTGCCAGCAGCCAAAGGACCGGGGAGCTGTTTTTT
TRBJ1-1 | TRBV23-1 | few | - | CASSHPDGPRF | TGCGCCAGCAGTCACCCGGACGGTCCGCGCTTT
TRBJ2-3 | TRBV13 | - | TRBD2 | CASSPPLADSTDTQYF | TGTGCCAGCAGCCCCCCCCTAGCGGATAGCACAGATACGCAGTATTTT
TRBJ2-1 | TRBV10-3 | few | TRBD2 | CAISETRLANEQFF | TGTGCCATCAGTGAGACAAGACTAGCCAATGAGCAGTTCTTC
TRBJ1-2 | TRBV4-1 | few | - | CASRNVWGYGYTF | TGCGCCAGCCGCAATGTATGGGGCTATGGCTACACCTTC
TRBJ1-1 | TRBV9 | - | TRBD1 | CASSAQDRATEAFF | TGTGCCAGCAGCGCACAGGACAGGGCTACTGAAGCTTTCTTT
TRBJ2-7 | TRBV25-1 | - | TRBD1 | CASSGQGAVYEQYF | TGTGCCAGCAGTGGACAGGGAGCGGTCTACGAGCAGTACTTC
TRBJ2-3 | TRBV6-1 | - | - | CASSEVFRGTDTQYF | TGTGCCAGCAGTGAAGTCTTCCGGGGCACAGATACGCAGTATTTT
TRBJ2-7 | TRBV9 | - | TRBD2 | CASSPGIAGTHEQYF | TGTGCCAGCAGCCCCGGGATAGCGGGAACCCACGAGCAGTACTTC